The entry below describes one TCR beta chain. Trimming cost V 11 bases and J 0 bases, with 10 bases left between them. Germline V gene data show CDR1 as ENHRY and CDR2 as SYGVKD. The CDR3 totals 13 residues. The data belong to a study of OX40 agonist ivuxolimab in advanced cancers. Assay: immunoSEQ multiplex PCR; the TCRdb copy retains only in-frame clones and omits some. The sample consists of approximately 100,000 clones, about 87% of them appearing once. The specimen comprised CD4+ or CD8+ T cells sorted from blood, sampled in a trial of the OX40 agonist ivuxolimab. The sequence came from an adult with an advanced solid tumor such as melanoma, head and neck, liver or kidney cancer. This sequence joins TRBV10-3 and TRBJ1-4, with no clear D. The DNA for the CDR3 is TGTGCCTTCTACCTAACAACTAATGAAAAACTGTTTTTT. Protein sequence: CAFYLTTNEKLFF.